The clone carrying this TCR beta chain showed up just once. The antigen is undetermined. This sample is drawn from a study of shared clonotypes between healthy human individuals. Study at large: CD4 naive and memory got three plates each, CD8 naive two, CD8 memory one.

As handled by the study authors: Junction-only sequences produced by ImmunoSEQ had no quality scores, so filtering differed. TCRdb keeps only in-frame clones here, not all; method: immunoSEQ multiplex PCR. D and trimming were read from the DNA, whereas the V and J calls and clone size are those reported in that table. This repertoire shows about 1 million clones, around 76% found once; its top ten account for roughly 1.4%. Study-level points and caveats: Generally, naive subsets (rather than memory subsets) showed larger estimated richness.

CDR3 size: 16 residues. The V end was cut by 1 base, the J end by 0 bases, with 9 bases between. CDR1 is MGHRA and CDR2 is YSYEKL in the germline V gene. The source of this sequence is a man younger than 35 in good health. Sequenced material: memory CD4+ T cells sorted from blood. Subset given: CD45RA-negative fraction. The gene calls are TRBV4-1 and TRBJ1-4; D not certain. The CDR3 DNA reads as TGCGCCAGCAGCCAAGGCGAAGTGTCAACTAATGAAAAACTGTTTTTT. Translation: CASSQGEVSTNEKLFF.